The clone carrying this T cell receptor (beta chain) was counted only a few times. Its antigen is not identified. TCRdb passed the 5' RACE reads through MiXCR, listing each CDR3 protein once. This sample yields 150,000 to 200,000 distinct CDR3 sequences, of which 30% to 35% are seen a single time; about 6% belongs to the top ten. This entry belongs to a study of CD8 T cells in ankylosing spondylitis. General study points: The study looked at matched synovial fluid samples from ankylosing spondylitis patients. Disease-linked clones were reported to be significantly enriched there.

V shed 2 bases and J shed 2 bases, with 12 bases lying between them. CDR1 is SGDLS, CDR2 YYNGEE, per germline. The CDR3 loop spans 15 amino acids. Sequenced: synovial fluid, either unsorted or a sorted T cell fraction (not recorded which). This TCR was sampled from a male donor with ankylosing spondylitis. The V and J genes are TRBV9 and TRBJ2-3, with D unresolved. The CDR3 loop is CASSVSNWVTDTQYF. Written as DNA, the CDR3 is TGTGCCAGCAGCGTCTCAAACTGGGTCACAGATACGCAGTATTTT.